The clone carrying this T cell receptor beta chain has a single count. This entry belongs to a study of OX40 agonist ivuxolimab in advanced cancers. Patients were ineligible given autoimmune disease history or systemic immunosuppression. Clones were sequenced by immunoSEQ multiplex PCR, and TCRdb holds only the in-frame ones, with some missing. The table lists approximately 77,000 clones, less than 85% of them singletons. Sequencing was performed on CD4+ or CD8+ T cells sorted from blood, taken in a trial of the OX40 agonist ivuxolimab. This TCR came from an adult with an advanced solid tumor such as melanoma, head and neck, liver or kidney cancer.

The CDR3 DNA reads TGTGCCAGTAGCCCACCCGGGACAGCATACGAGCAGTACTTC. Its translation is CASSPPGTAYEQYF. This chain links TRBV19 with TRBJ2-7; TRBD1 matches 7 bases. Germline assignment: CDR1 LNHDA and CDR2 SQIVND (reference sequence). The CDR3 totals 14 residues. V lost 6 bases to trimming and J lost 4 bases; unmatched junction nucleotides: 9.